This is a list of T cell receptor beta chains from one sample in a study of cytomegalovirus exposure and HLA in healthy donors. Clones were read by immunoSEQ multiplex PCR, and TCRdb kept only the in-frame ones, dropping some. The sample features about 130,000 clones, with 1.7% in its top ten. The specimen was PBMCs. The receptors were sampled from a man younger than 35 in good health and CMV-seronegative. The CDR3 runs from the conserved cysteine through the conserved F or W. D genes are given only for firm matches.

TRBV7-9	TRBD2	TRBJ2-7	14	TGTGCCAGCAGCTTCGCGCGGGAGCGTAACGAGCAGTACTTC	CASSFARERNEQYF
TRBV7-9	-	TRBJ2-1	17	TGTGCCAGCAGCTCTCGGGAGGGGGCTCCCTATGGAGGTGAGCAGTTCTTC	CASSSREGAPYGGEQFF
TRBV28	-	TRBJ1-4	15	TGTGCCAGCCTCGCGGCTGGGGCTTCTAATGAAAAACTGTTTTTT	CASLAAGASNEKLFF
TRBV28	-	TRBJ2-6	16	TGTGCCAGCAGTTTATGGGCGACTTCTGGGGCCAACGTCCTGACTTTC	CASSLWATSGANVLTF
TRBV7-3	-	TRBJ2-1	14	TGTGCCAGCAGCTTAAAGACGGGTGACAATGAGCAGTTCTTC	CASSLKTGDNEQFF
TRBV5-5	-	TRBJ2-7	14	TGTGCCAGCAGCTTGCAAAAGCGCGTCCACGAGCAGTACTTC	CASSLQKRVHEQYF
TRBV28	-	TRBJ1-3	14	TGTGCCAGCAGCGAGATCCCCTCTGGAAACACCATATATTTT	CASSEIPSGNTIYF
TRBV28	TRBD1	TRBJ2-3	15	TGTGCCAGCCAGGACAGGGTCGCCCACACAGATACGCAGTATTTT	CASQDRVAHTDTQYF
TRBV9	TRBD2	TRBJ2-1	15	TGTGCCAGCAGGGGGACGGGAGGGCAGTACAATGAGCAGTTCTTC	CASRGTGGQYNEQFF
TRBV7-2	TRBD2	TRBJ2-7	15	TGTGCCAGCAGCTGGAGCGGGGGGCACTCCTACGAGCAGTACTTC	CASSWSGGHSYEQYF
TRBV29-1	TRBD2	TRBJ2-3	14	TGCAGCGTTGGTCTAGCGGGAGAGGGTCAGACGCAGTATTTT	CSVGLAGEGQTQYF
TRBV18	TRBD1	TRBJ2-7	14	TGTGCCAGCTCACCACAGGGGGCGGAATACGAGCAGTACTTC	CASSPQGAEYEQYF
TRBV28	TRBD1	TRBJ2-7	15	TGTGCCAGCAGGACGACAGGGTACCAACCCTACGAGCAGTACTTC	CASRTTGYQPYEQYF
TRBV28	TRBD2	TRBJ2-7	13	TGTGCCAGCAGACCGGGACTAGCCGGCGAGCAGTACTTC	CASRPGLAGEQYF
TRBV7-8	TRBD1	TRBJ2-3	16	TGTGCCAGCAGCTTATCGGACAGGGGGGCCACAGATACGCAGTATTTT	CASSLSDRGATDTQYF
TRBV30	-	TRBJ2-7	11	TGTGCCTGGAGTGGTAGGGGCGAGCAGTACTTC	CAWSGRGEQYF
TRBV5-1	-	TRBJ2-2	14	TGCGCCAGCAGCTTGGCCTCTAACACCGGGGAGCTGTTTTTT	CASSLASNTGELFF
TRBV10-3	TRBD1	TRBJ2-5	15	TGTGCCACCTCGACCGGGACAGGGGTACAAGAGACCCAGTACTTC	CATSTGTGVQETQYF
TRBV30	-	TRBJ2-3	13	TGTGCCTGGAGTCCCCTCGTCACAGATACGCAGTATTTT	CAWSPLVTDTQYF
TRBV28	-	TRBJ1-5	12	TGTGCCACGCACCTAGCAAATCAGCCCCAGCATTTT	CATHLANQPQHF
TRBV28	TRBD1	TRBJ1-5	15	TGTGCCAGCAGCCTGACCGGGACAGGGAATCAGCCCCAGCATTTT	CASSLTGTGNQPQHF
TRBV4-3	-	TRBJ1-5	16	TGCGCCAGCAGCCAAGATGCAGGACATAGCAATCAGCCCCAGCATTTT	CASSQDAGHSNQPQHF
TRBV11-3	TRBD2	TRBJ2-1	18	TGTGCCAGCAGCTTCCCACCGAGCCTAGCGGGAGGGAACAATGAGCAGTTCTTC	CASSFPPSLAGGNNEQFF
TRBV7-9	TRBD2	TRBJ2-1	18	TGTGCCAGCAGCTTAGACATTTTTCGGGGGGGAGAGAAGGATGAGCAGTTCTTC	CASSLDIFRGGEKDEQFF
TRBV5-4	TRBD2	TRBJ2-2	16	TGTGCCAGCAGCCCCTGGACTAGCGGGGGGGCCGGGGAGCTGTTTTTT	CASSPWTSGGAGELFF
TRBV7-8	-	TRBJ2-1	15	TGTGCCAGCAGCGAAGCCTGGGGGGTCTACAATGAGCAGTTCTTC	CASSEAWGVYNEQFF
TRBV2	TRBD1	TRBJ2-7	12	TGTGCCAGCAGTGAGACCCCCAGGGACAGGTACTTC	CASSETPRDRYF
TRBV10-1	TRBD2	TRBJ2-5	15	TGCGCCAGCACCCCTAGCGGGGGCGCCGCACAGACCCAGTACTTC	CASTPSGGAAQTQYF
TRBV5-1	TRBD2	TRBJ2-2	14	TGCGCCAGCAGAGCGGGGGGCCACACCGGGGAGCTGTTTTTT	CASRAGGHTGELFF
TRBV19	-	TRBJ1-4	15	TGTGCCAGTAGTATGGTGCCAGGCCGGAATGAAAAACTGTTTTTT	CASSMVPGRNEKLFF
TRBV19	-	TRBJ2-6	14	TGTGCCAGTATCCTGACAACTGGGGCCAACGTCCTGACTTTC	CASILTTGANVLTF
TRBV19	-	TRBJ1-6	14	TGTGCCAGTAGTTCGACAGCCTATAATTCACCCCTCCACTTT	CASSSTAYNSPLHF
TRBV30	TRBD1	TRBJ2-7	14	TGTGCCTGGAGTGTACTGACAGGGGCCTACGAGCAGTACTTC	CAWSVLTGAYEQYF
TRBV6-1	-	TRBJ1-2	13	TGTGCCAGCACCCCGGGGAGAGACTATGGCTACACCTTC	CASTPGRDYGYTF
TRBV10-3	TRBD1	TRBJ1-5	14	TGTGCCATCAGTGGGCAGGGGGTTGCCGGGCCCCAGCATTTT	CAISGQGVAGPQHF
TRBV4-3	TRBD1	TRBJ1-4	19	TGCGCCAGCAGCCAAGAGATGGGGACAGGGGGATTAGGTAATGAAAAACTGTTTTTT	CASSQEMGTGGLGNEKLFF
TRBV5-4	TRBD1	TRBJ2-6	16	TGTGCCAGCAGCTTGGCGGGACAGGGGATAGCCAACGTCCTGACTTTC	CASSLAGQGIANVLTF
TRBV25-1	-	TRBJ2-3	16	TGTGCCAGCAGTGTTCCGGGGGATACTAGCACAGATACGCAGTATTTT	CASSVPGDTSTDTQYF
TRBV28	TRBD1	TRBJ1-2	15	TGTGCCAGCAGACGCAGCCGAGACAGGGCCACTGGCTACACCTTC	CASRRSRDRATGYTF
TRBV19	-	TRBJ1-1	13	TGTGCCAGTAGTATTAACAAGAACACTGAAGCTTTCTTT	CASSINKNTEAFF
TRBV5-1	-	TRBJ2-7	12	TGCGCCAGCGGGAGTGGAGCCTACGAGCAGTACTTC	CASGSGAYEQYF